A selection of T cell receptor beta chains follows, all from one sample in a study of T cell clonotyping in hematopoietic cell transplantation. Using immunoSEQ multiplex PCR, the repertoire was profiled, and TCRdb retains in-frame clones only, with some absent. Of 7,000 to 8,000 clones detected, around 90% appear once; the ten largest clones hold around 7.1%. The specimen was peripheral blood mononuclear cells, collected before stem cell transplant. The receptor source for this set is a man in his fifties or sixties with acute myeloid leukemia. Some clones in this sample may be carry-over from other donors' samples. The CDR3 runs from the conserved cysteine through the conserved F or W. A D gene is named only where the DNA matches it firmly. The listing skips clone size in some rows; elsewhere it reads once, few, many or a size class.

clone_size	j_call	v_call	d_call	cdr3_aa	cdr3_nt
NA	TRBJ1-1	TRBV6-5	TRBD1	CASSLTGGTEAFF	TGTGCCAGCAGCCTCACAGGGGGCACTGAAGCTTTCTTT
once	TRBJ2-1	TRBV19	NA	CASSIDRWNEQFF	TGTGCCAGTAGTATTGACAGGTGGAATGAGCAGTTCTTC
NA	TRBJ1-1	TRBV28	NA	CASSLLGVNTEAFF	TGTGCCAGCAGTTTACTGGGAGTGAACACTGAAGCTTTCTTT
NA	TRBJ2-7	TRBV11-1	TRBD1	CASSPDGGKGAEQYF	TGTGCCAGCAGCCCGGACGGTGGAAAGGGGGCCGAGCAGTACTTC
NA	TRBJ1-3	TRBV5-6	TRBD1	CASSYRGILLSGNTIYF	TGTGCCAGCAGCTACAGGGGAATCCTACTCTCTGGAAACACCATATATTTT
NA	TRBJ2-3	TRBV2	TRBD2	CASTRRLATITSTDTQYF	TGTGCCAGCACCCGGCGACTAGCTACTATAACTAGCACAGATACGCAGTATTTT
NA	TRBJ2-1	TRBV7-9	NA	CASSLEGGPYNEQFF	TGTGCCAGCAGCTTAGAGGGGGGACCCTACAATGAGCAGTTCTTC
NA	TRBJ2-1	TRBV4-2	NA	CASSQDQGGHGLGVNEQFF	TGTGCCAGCAGCCAAGATCAGGGGGGCCACGGTCTCGGGGTTAATGAGCAGTTCTTC
NA	TRBJ1-2	TRBV2	TRBD1	CASRPQGPYGYTF	TGTGCCAGCAGACCACAGGGGCCCTATGGCTACACCTTC
NA	TRBJ2-1	TRBV27	TRBD2	CASSLTSGNNEQFF	TGTGCCAGCAGTTTAACTAGCGGAAACAATGAGCAGTTCTTC
NA	TRBJ2-7	TRBV7-8	NA	CASRSKTVSVYEQYF	TGTGCCAGCAGATCTAAGACAGTCTCGGTCTACGAGCAGTACTTC
NA	TRBJ1-5	TRBV5-1	NA	CASSLGGDQPQHF	TGCGCCAGCAGCTTGGGTGGGGATCAGCCCCAGCATTTT
NA	TRBJ2-6	TRBV4-2	NA	CASSQVRSSGANVLTF	TGTGCCAGCAGCCAAGTCAGGAGCTCTGGGGCCAACGTCCTGACTTTC
NA	TRBJ2-7	TRBV6-1	TRBD1	CASSTRDRGPPSQYF	TGTGCCAGCAGTACCCGGGACAGGGGGCCACCATCGCAGTACTTC
NA	TRBJ1-1	TRBV10-3	TRBD1	CAIRRTGGNTEAFF	TGTGCCATCAGGAGGACAGGGGGAAATACTGAAGCTTTCTTT
NA	TRBJ1-2	TRBV5-4	TRBD1	CASSDKTGGGYGYTF	TGTGCCAGCAGCGATAAAACAGGGGGCGGCTATGGCTACACCTTC
NA	TRBJ2-3	TRBV10-2	NA	CASSESVGSTDTQYF	TGCGCCAGCAGTGAGTCCGTGGGAAGCACAGATACGCAGTATTTT
NA	TRBJ2-3	TRBV5-4	TRBD1	CASSPYRGKDTQYF	TGTGCCAGCAGCCCGTACAGGGGGAAGGATACGCAGTATTTT
NA	TRBJ2-3	TRBV12-5	TRBD1	CASGSGQGDTDTQYF	TGTGCTAGTGGTTCGGGACAGGGGGACACAGATACGCAGTATTTT
once	TRBJ2-1	TRBV19	TRBD2	CASSIDLLRASGRDEQFF	TGTGCCAGTAGTATAGATCTTCTACGGGCTAGCGGGAGGGATGAGCAGTTCTTC
NA	TRBJ2-7	TRBV5-4	NA	CASSLFLTSRGAVYEQYF	TGTGCCAGCAGCTTGTTTTTGACTAGCAGGGGGGCCGTCTACGAGCAGTACTTC
NA	TRBJ2-1	TRBV11-3	TRBD2	CASSLASSGRAGTNEQFF	TGTGCCAGCAGCTTAGCTTCTAGCGGGAGGGCCGGGACGAATGAGCAGTTCTTC
NA	TRBJ1-2	TRBV28	NA	CASSFFGDRFNGYTF	TGTGCCAGCAGTTTCTTTGGCGACAGATTCAATGGCTACACCTTC
NA	TRBJ1-1	TRBV29-1	TRBD1	CSVTPTGVNTEAFF	TGCAGCGTCACTCCGACAGGGGTGAACACTGAAGCTTTCTTT
NA	TRBJ1-1	TRBV2	TRBD1	CASMGQMNTEAFF	TGTGCCAGCATGGGACAGATGAACACTGAAGCTTTCTTT
NA	TRBJ2-5	TRBV28	TRBD1	CASSPTTGGKETQYF	TGTGCCAGCAGTCCAACCACAGGGGGCAAAGAGACCCAGTACTTC
NA	TRBJ2-7	TRBV7-2	NA	CASSLDGSGLYEQYF	TGTGCCAGCAGCTTAGATGGTTCAGGGCTCTACGAGCAGTACTTC
NA	TRBJ2-2	TRBV30	TRBD2	CAWDRGGVTGELFF	TGTGCCTGGGACCGGGGGGGGGTAACCGGGGAGCTGTTTTTT